Only one count was recorded for the clone carrying this T cell receptor beta chain. Its matching antigen is unknown. This entry belongs to a study of cytomegalovirus exposure and HLA in healthy donors. The study's findings and limits: In a later analysis, about 17,000 TCR beta sequences were associated with HLA alleles at 0.05 false discovery rate.

The PCR used 60 Vbeta and 13 Jbeta primers. Assay used: immunoSEQ multiplex PCR; TCRdb lists only in-frame clones, some missing. This sample carries around 190,000 clones, approximately 82% of them seen once, and the ten largest clones take more than 1.5%. Trimming took 2 bases from V and 6 from J, leaving 11 bases between them. The germline V gene encodes CDR1 SGHAT and CDR2 FQNNGV. The length of the CDR3 is 14 residues. Source material: PBMCs. The sequence was obtained from a man aged 40-49 years in good health and CMV-seropositive. This chain uses TRBV11-2 with TRBJ2-1; D may be TRBD2 (6 bases). The CDR3 DNA sequence: TGTGCCAGCAGCTTAACAAGAGCGGGCAATGAGCAGTTCTTC. This translates into CASSLTRAGNEQFF.